Sequencing of this T cell receptor (beta chain) was carried out in a study of control samples from healthy donors and cancer patients. The germline gives CDR1 SGHDN, CDR2 FVKESK. The J segment lost 5 bases and the V segment lost 3 bases, leaving 5 bases of the junction unmatched. The CDR3 sequence is 15 residues long. Using immunoSEQ multiplex PCR, the repertoire was profiled, and TCRdb retains in-frame clones only, with some absent. The sample carries 95,000 to 100,000 clones, around nine tenths recorded once. The rearrangement uses TRBV14 and TRBJ1-4; TRBD1 matches 8 bases. This TCR came from a young man in good health. Material for sequencing was blood. CDR3: CASSQTGVWNEKLFF. CDR3 nucleotides: TGTGCCAGCAGCCAGACAGGGGTTTGGAATGAAAAACTGTTTTTT.